This TCR beta chain was identified during a study of CD8+CD57+ T cells in acquired aplastic anemia. This clonotype was counted at least ten times. Researchers used genomic DNA as the template to profile TCR beta VDJ and CDR3. In TCRdb, the reads were re-called with MiXCR into one record per CDR3 protein. The sample includes about 220,000 distinct CDR3 sequences, 30% to 40% of them seen just once. The CDR3 covers 14 residues. Trimming removed 5 bases at V and 0 bases at J, with 11 bases between. CDR1 is LGHDT and CDR2 is YNNKEL in the germline V gene (reference sequence). The specimen sequenced was sorted CD4+, CD8+, or CD8+CD57+ T cells (not recorded which) from PBMCs. This chain links TRBV3-1 with TRBJ2-7; the D gene is possibly TRBD2 (5 bases). This TCR derives from a human donor in good health, serving as a control. The CDR3 sequence: CASSVDLLSYEQYF. DNA for the CDR3: TGTGCCAGCAGCGTGGACTTACTCTCCTACGAGCAGTACTTC.